One and the same sample provided the 4 T cell receptor beta chains below, sequenced in a study of memory CD4+ T cells and cytomegalovirus serostatus. Single viable CD3+CD4+CD8-CD45RO+ cells were sorted as the memory CD4+ T cells. The table came from immunoSEQ multiplex PCR; TCRdb's copy has only in-frame clones and leaves some out. The sample lists approximately 40,000 clones; approximately 82% were seen once. Sequenced material: memory CD4+ T cells from blood. These receptors all stem from an adult in good health and CMV-seronegative.

The rearrangement uses TRBV11-2 and TRBJ2-1; 10 bases are a match to TRBD2. The germline CDR1 and CDR2 sequences are SGHAT and FQNNGV. With V trimmed by 4 bases and J by 4 bases, 4 bases remained unmatched. This CDR3 has 15 residues. CDR3 sequence (DNA): TGTGCCAGCAGCTACCTAGCGGGGGATTACAATGAGCAGTTCTTC. This codes for CASSYLAGDYNEQFF.

The chain couples TRBV11-1 to TRBJ1-2; the D gene is possibly TRBD1 (5 bases). CDR1 is SGHAT, CDR2 FQDESV, per germline (reference sequence). CDR3 size: 14 residues. With 2 bases removed from V and 8 bases from J, the gap between germline ends came to 15 bases. The DNA for the CDR3 is TGTGCCAGCAGCTTATTTGGGGCCTCGGGCGGCTACACCTTC. Encoded protein: CASSLFGASGGYTF.

The rearrangement links TRBV7-9 to TRBJ2-3, with 11 bases aligning to TRBD2. This CDR3 region has 18 residues. CDR1 and CDR2 from the germline V gene are SEHNR and FQNEAQ (reference sequence). V lost 4 bases and J lost 2; bases outside the gene matches: 11. The CDR3 reads CASSYTSGGTRFTDTQYF. As DNA, the CDR3 is TGTGCCAGCAGCTATACTAGCGGGGGAACACGTTTCACAGATACGCAGTATTTT.

The V and J genes are TRBV10-3 and TRBJ2-5; TRBD2 aligns across 8 bases. The V gene's germline CDR1 is ENHRY and CDR2 SYGVKD. The CDR3 is 17 residues long. After removal of 0 bases from V and 1 base from J, the junction contained 7 bases not matched to a gene. The CDR3 reads CAISESGSGASQETQYF. Here the CDR3 DNA reads TGTGCCATCAGTGAGTCGGGTAGCGGGGCAAGCCAAGAGACCCAGTACTTC.